The present entry profiles one TCR beta chain with its context. Sequenced by immunoSEQ multiplex PCR; TCRdb stores in-frame clones only, minus some. The sample has about 210,000 clones, 75% to 85% seen once; the top ten hold about 7%. This sample was taken from a study of blood T cell repertoires in COVID-19. Losses at the gene ends were 4 bases for V and 8 bases for J; bases not matched to a gene: 9. The length of the CDR3 is 15 residues. Germline lookup yields CDR1 SGDLS and CDR2 YYNGEE. The chain combines TRBV9 with TRBJ2-1; the match to TRBD2 covers 10 bases. What was sequenced was peripheral blood. This TCR was sampled from a man in his 60s with acute or convalescent COVID-19. CDR3 DNA: TGTGCCAGCAGCCTCCCGGGACTAGCGATCGATGAGCAGTTCTTC. It translates to CASSLPGLAIDEQFF.